This T cell receptor (beta chain) was sequenced for a study of CD8 T cells in Susac syndrome. After extraction with the RNeasy kit, about 0.5 to 1 ug of the RNA was reverse transcribed using random hexamers. TCRdb passed the immunoSEQ multiplex PCR reads through MiXCR, listing each CDR3 protein once. The table has about 200,000 distinct CDR3 sequences, 90% to 95% seen once. This clonotype was recorded a few times. CDR3 length equals 13 residues. Trimming took off 4 bases at V and 5 bases at J, with 14 bases between the two ends. The germline gives CDR1 SQVTM, CDR2 ANQGSEA. Input material: CD4+ T cells from PBMCs. This chain uses TRBV29-1 with TRBJ2-5, with D possibly TRBD2 on 6 matching bases. This receptor was identified in a human donor in good health. The CDR3 sequence: CSVAGEGTETQYF. DNA of the CDR3: TGCAGCGTTGCGGGAGAAGGGACGGAGACCCAGTACTTC.